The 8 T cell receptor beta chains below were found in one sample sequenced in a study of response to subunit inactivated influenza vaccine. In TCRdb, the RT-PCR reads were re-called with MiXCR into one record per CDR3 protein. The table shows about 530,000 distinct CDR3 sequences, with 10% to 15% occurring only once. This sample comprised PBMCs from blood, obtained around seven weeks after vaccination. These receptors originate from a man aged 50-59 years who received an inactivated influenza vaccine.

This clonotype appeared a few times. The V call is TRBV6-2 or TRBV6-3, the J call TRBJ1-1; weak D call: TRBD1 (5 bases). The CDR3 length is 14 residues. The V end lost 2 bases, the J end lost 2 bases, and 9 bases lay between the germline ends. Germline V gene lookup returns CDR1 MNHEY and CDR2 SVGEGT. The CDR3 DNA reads TGTGCCAGCAGTTACCCGACAGTTAACACTGAAGCTTTCTTT. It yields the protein CASSYPTVNTEAFF.

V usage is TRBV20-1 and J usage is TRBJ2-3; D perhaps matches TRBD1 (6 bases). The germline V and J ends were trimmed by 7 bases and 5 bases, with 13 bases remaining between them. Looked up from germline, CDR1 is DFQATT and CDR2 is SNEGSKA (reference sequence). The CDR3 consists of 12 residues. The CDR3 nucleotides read TGCAGTGGTAGCATCAGGGGAGATACGCAGTATTTT. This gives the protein CSGSIRGDTQYF.

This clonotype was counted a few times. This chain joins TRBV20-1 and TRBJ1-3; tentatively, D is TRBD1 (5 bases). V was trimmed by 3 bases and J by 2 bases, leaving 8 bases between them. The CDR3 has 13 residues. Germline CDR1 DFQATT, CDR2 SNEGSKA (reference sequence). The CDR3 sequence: CSASPGTGNTIYF. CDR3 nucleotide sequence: TGCAGTGCTAGCCCAGGGACTGGAAACACCATATATTTT.

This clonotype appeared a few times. CDR3 bases: TGTGCCAGCAGTTACAAGGGGGATGAGAAAGCTTTCTTT. Protein product: CASSYKGDEKAFF. This chain links TRBV6-2 or TRBV6-3 with TRBJ1-1, with TRBD1 as a possible D gene (6 bases). The CDR3 loop spans 13 amino acids. CDR1 is MNHEY and CDR2 is SVGEGT in the germline V gene. Between the trimmed V and J ends, which lost 2 bases and 9 bases, there was a span of 13 bases.

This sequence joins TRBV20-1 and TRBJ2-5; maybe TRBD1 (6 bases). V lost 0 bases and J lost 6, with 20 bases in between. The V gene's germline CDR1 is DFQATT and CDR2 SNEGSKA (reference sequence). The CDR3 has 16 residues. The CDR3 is CSARDGYRELGQTQYF. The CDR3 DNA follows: TGCAGTGCTAGAGATGGCTACAGGGAATTAGGGCAGACCCAGTACTTC.

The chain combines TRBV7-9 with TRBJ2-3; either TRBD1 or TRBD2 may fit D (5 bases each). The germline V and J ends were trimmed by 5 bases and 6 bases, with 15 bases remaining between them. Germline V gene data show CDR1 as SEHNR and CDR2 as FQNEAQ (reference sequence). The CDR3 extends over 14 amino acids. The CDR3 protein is CASSLPRGIDTQYF. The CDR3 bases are TGTGCCAGCAGCCTTCCGAGGGGAATTGATACGCAGTATTTT.

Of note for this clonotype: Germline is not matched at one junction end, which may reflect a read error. The CDR3 protein is CCASQREGYTDTQYF. Written as DNA, the CDR3 is TGCTGTGCTTCTCAGCGGGAGGGCTACACAGATACGCAGTATTTT. The chain recombines TRBV20-1 with TRBJ2-3; 10 bases fit TRBD2. Germline-derived CDR1 and CDR2 are DFQATT and SNEGSKA (reference sequence). The CDR3 is made up of 15 amino acids.

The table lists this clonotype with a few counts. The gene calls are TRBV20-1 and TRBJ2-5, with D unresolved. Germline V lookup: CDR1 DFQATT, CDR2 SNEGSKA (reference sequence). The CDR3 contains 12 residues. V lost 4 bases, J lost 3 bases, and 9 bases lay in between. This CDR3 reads CSATWTEETQYF. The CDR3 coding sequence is TGCAGTGCTACCTGGACGGAAGAGACCCAGTACTTC.